This TCR beta chain comes out of a study of control samples from healthy donors and cancer patients. This clone showed up just a few times. The CDR3 is 13 residues long. V lost 3 bases to trimming and J lost 2 bases; unmatched junction nucleotides: 4. Germline CDR1 GTSNPN, CDR2 SVGIG (reference sequence). Profiling relied on immunoSEQ multiplex PCR, and the TCRdb table lists in-frame clones only, not all of them. The table lists about 140,000 clones, roughly 90% of them singletons. This sequence originates from a man aged 30 to 39 in good health. V and J are TRBV30 and TRBJ2-7; 7 bases are shared with TRBD1. Sequenced material: blood. The CDR3 DNA is TGTGCCTGGAGCCTACAGGGGCCCTACGAGCAGTACTTC. As protein: CAWSLQGPYEQYF.